Given below is one TCR beta chain in context. These data come from a study of shared clonotypes between healthy human individuals. Assay: immunoSEQ multiplex PCR; the TCRdb copy retains only in-frame clones and omits some. The sample holds approximately 720,000 clones; roughly 78% are singletons and the top ten take 1.5% to 2%. This CDR3 is 16 amino acids long. Germline loops: CDR1 SGHRS, CDR2 YFSETQ. Trimming shortened V by 1 base and J by 8 bases, and 18 bases separated the two germline ends. The receptor was isolated from a woman in her 30s in good health. The sample consisted of memory CD4+ T cells sorted from blood. Documented subset: CD45RA-negative fraction. This chain joins TRBV5-1 and TRBJ1-4; TRBD1 is a possible D gene (6 bases). The CDR3 loop is CASSLSGAGAREKLFF. The CDR3 DNA reads TGCGCCAGCAGCTTGAGTGGGGCAGGGGCAAGGGAAAAACTGTTTTTT.